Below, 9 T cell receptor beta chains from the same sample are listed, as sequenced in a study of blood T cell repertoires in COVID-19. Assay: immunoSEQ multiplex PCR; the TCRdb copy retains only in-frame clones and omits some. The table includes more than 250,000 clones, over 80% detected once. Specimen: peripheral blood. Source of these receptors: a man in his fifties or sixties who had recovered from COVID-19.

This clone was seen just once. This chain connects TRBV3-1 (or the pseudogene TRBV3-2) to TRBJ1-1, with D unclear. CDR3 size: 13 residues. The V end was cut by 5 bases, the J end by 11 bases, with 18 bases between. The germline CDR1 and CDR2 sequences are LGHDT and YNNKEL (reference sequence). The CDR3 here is CASSGRARAPAFF. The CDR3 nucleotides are TGTGCCAGCAGCGGAAGAGCGCGGGCTCCGGCTTTCTTT.

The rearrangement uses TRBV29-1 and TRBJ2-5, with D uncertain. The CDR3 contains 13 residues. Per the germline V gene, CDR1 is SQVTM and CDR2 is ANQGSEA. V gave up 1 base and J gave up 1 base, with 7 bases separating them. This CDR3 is CSVEGLFQETQYF. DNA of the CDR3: TGCAGCGTTGAAGGGCTCTTCCAAGAGACCCAGTACTTC.

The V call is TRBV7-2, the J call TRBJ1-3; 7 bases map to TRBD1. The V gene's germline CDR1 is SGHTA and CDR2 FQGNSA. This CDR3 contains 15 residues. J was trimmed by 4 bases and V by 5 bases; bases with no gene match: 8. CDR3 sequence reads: CASSTKTGHGNTIYF. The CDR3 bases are TGTGCCAGCAGCACAAAGACAGGGCACGGAAACACCATATATTTT.

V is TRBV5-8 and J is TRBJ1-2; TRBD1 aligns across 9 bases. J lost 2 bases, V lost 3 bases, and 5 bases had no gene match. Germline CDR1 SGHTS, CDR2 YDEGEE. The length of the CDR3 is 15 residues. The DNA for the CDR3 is TGTGCCAGCAGCTATAGACAGGGGGGGAACTATGGCTACACCTTC. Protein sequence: CASSYRQGGNYGYTF. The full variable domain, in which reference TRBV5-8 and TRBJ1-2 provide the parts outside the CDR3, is EAGVTQSPTHLIKTRGQQATLRCSPISGHTSVYWYQQALGLGLQFLLWYDEGEERNRGNFPPRFSGRQFPNYSSELNVNALELEDSALYLCASSYRQGGNYGYTFGSGTRLTVV.

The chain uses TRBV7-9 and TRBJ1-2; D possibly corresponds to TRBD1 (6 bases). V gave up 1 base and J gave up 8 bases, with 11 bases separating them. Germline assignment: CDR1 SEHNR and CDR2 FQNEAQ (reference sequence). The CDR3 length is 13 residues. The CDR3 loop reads CASSLGEQGGYTF. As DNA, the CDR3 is TGTGCCAGCAGCTTAGGAGAACAGGGCGGCTACACCTTC.

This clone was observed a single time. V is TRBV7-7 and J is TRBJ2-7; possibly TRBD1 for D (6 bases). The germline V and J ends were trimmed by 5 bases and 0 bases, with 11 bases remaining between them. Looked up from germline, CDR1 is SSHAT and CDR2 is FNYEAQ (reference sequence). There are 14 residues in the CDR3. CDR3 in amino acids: CASSPTDSSYEQYF. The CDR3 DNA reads TGTGCCAGCAGCCCGACGGACAGCTCCTACGAGCAGTACTTC.

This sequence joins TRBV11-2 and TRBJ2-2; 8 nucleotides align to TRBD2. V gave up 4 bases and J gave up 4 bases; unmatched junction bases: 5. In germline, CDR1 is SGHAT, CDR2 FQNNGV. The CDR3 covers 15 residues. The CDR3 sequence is CASSYGLAGTGELFF. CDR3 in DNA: TGTGCCAGCAGCTATGGACTAGCTGGCACCGGGGAGCTGTTTTTT.

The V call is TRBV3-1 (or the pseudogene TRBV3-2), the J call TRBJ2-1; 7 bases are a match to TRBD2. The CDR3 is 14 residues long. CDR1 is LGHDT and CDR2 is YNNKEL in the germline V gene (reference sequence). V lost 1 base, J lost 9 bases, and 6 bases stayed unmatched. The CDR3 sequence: CASSQGTRFSEQFF. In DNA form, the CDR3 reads TGTGCCAGCAGCCAAGGGACTAGGTTCAGTGAGCAGTTCTTC.

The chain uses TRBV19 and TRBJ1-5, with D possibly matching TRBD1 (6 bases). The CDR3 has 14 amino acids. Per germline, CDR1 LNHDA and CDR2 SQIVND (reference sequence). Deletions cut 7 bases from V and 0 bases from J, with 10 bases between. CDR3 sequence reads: CASKRTDSNQPQHF. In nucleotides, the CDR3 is TGTGCCAGTAAAAGGACAGATAGCAATCAGCCCCAGCATTTT.